This TCR beta chain originates from a study of blood T cells in healthy people across ages. This CDR3 contains 16 residues. Trimming cost V 0 bases and J 6 bases, with 18 bases left between them. Sample-barcoded 5' priming and a J-beta primer mix drove a second PCR of roughly 7 to 11 cycles. Via MiXCR, TCRdb re-called the 5' RACE reads, giving one row per CDR3 protein. Here the sample spans around 1,000,000 distinct CDR3 sequences, 20% to 25% being singletons. The same sample was also studied in work on T cells of mothers and their children. That paper notes: Donation came from three healthy Caucasian mothers together with their six children.

This clonotype was sampled from a girl aged 2-10 years in good health. Source material: blood. The chain employs TRBV12-3 or TRBV12-4 and TRBJ2-7; tentative D call: TRBD2 (5 bases). The CDR3 nucleotides are TGTGCCAGCAGTTTAGCCAGCCTAGCAAAGTCTTTCGAGCAGTACTTC. This codes for CASSLASLAKSFEQYF.